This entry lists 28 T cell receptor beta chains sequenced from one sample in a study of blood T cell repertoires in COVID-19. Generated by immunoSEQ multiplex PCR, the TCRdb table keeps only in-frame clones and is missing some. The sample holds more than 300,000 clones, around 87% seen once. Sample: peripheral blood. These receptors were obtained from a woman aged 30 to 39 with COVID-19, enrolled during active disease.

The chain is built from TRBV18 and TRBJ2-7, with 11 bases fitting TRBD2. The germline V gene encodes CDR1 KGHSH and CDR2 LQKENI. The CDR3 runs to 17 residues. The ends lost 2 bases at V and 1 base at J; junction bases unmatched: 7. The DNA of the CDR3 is TGTGCCAGCTCACCATCCCCTACTAGCGGGAGTTCCTACGAGCAGTACTTC. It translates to CASSPSPTSGSSYEQYF.

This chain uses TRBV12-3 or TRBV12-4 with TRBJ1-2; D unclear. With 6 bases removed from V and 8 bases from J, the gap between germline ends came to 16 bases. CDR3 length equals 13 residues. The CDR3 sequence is CASSPTTAGGYTF. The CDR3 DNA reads TGTGCCAGCAGCCCTACGACTGCCGGAGGCTACACCTTC.

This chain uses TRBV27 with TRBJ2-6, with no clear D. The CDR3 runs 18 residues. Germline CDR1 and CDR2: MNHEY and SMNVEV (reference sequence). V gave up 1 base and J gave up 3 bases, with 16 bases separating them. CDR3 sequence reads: CASSLFGRGLLGANVLTF. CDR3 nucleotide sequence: TGTGCCAGCAGTTTATTCGGTCGTGGTCTTCTTGGGGCCAACGTCCTGACTTTC.

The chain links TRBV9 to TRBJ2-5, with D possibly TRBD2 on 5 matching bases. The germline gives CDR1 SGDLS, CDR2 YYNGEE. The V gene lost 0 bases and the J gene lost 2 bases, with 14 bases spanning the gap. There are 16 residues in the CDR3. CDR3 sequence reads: CASSVGVGAGQETQYF. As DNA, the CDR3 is TGTGCCAGCAGCGTAGGCGTGGGAGCAGGACAAGAGACCCAGTACTTC.

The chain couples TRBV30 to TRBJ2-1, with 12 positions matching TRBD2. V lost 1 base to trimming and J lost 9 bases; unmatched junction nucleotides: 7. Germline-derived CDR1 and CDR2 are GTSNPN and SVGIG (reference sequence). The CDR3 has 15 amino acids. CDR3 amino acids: CAWSARLAGEAEQFF. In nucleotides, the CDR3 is TGTGCCTGGAGTGCCAGACTAGCGGGAGAGGCTGAGCAGTTCTTC.

CDR3 sequence: CASSESATVFYEQYF. CDR3 DNA sequence: TGTGCCAGCAGTGAGTCAGCGACGGTTTTCTACGAGCAGTACTTC. J is TRBJ2-7 and V is TRBV2; D gene ambiguous. The CDR3 contains 15 residues. V was clipped by 3 bases and J by 3 bases, with 15 bases between them. Germline V lookup: CDR1 SNHLY, CDR2 FYNNEI.

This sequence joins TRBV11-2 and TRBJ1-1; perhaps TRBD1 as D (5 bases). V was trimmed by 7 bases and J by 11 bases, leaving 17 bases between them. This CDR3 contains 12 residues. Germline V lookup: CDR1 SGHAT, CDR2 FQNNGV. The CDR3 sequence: CASNGGPSRAFF. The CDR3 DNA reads TGTGCCAGCAACGGGGGTCCCAGTAGGGCTTTCTTT.

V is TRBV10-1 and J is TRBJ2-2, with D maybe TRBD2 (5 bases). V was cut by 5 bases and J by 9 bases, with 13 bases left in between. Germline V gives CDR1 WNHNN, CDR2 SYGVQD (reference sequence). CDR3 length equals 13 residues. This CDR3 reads CASSPSQERELFF. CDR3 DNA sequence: TGCGCCAGCAGTCCTAGCCAAGAGAGGGAGCTGTTTTTT.

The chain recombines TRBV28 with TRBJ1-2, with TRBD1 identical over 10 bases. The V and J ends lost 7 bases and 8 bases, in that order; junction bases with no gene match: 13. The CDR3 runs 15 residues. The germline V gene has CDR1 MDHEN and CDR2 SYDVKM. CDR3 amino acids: CASTLPGTGVRGYTF. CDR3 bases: TGTGCCAGCACCCTCCCCGGGACAGGGGTCCGCGGCTACACCTTC.

Written as DNA, the CDR3 is TGTGCCAGCAGAGCCGGGACAGGGGGCAATGGTGAAGCTTTCTTT. Its protein product is CASRAGTGGNGEAFF. The J gene is TRBJ1-1, the V gene TRBV2, with 12 bases aligning to TRBD1. The CDR3 is 15 residues long. Germline assignment: CDR1 SNHLY and CDR2 FYNNEI. The junction had 9 bases not matched to a gene; V was cut back by 6 bases and J by 7 bases. Based on the CDR3 plus reference TRBV2 and TRBJ1-1, the full variable domain is EPEVTQTPSHQVTQMGQEVILRCVPISNHLYFYWYRQILGQKVEFLVSFYNNEISEKSEIFDDQFSVERPDGSNFTLKIRSTKLEDSAMYFCASRAGTGGNGEAFFGQGTRLTVV.

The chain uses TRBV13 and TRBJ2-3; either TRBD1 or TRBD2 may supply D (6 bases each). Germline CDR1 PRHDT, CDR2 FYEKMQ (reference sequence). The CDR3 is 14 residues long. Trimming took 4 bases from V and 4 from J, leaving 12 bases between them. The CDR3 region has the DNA TGTGCCAGCAGCTCAGGGGAGGAGGCAGATACGCAGTATTTT. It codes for CASSSGEEADTQYF.

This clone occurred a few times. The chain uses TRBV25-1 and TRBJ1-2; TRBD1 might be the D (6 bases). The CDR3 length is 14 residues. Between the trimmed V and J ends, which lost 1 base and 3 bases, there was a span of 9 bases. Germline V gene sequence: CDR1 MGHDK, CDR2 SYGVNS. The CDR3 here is CASSEFNRDYGYTF. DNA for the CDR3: TGTGCCAGCAGTGAATTTAACAGGGACTATGGCTACACCTTC.

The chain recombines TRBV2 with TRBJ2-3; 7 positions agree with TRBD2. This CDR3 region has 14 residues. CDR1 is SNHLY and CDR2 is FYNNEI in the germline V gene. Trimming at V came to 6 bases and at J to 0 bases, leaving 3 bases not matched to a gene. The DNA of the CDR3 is TGTGCCAGCAGCCAAGCGGGAAGCACAGATACGCAGTATTTT. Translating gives CASSQAGSTDTQYF.

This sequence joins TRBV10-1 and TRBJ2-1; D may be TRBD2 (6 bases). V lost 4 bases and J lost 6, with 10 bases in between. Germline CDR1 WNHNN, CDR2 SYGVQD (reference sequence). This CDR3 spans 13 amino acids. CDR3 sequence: CASSGGAPNEQFF. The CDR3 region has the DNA TGCGCCAGCAGTGGCGGGGCCCCCAATGAGCAGTTCTTC.

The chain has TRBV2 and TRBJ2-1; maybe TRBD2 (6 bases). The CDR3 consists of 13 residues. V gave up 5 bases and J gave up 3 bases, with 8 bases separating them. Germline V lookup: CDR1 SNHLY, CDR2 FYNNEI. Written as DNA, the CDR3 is TGTGCCAGCAGTCCGACTAGCTACAATGAGCAGTTCTTC. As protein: CASSPTSYNEQFF.

The CDR3 DNA reads as TGCGCCAGCAGCGTTCGGACTAGCGGAGTCCGAGATACGCAGTATTTT. Amino acid sequence: CASSVRTSGVRDTQYF. The V call is TRBV5-1, the J call TRBJ2-3; 10 nucleotides line up with TRBD2. The CDR3 runs to 16 residues. The V gene end was trimmed by 4 bases and the J gene end by 5 bases; junction bases not matched to a gene: 10. Germline V gives CDR1 SGHRS, CDR2 YFSETQ.

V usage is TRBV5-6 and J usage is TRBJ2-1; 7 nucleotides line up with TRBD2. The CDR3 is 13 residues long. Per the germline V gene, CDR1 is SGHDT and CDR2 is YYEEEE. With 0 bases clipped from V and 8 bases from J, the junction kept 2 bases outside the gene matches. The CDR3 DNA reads TGTGCCAGCAGCTTGGTCGGGAGGTATGAGCAGTTCTTC. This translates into CASSLVGRYEQFF. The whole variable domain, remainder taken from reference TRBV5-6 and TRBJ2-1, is DAGVTQSPTHLIKTRGQQVTLRCSPKSGHDTVSWYQQALGQGPQFIFQYYEEEERQRGNFPDRFSGHQFPNYSSELNVNALLLGDSALYLCASSLVGRYEQFFGPGTRLTVL.

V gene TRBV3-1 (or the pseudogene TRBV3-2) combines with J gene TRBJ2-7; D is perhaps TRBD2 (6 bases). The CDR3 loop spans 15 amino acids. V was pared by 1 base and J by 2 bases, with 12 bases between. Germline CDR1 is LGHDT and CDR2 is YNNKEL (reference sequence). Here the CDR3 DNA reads TGTGCCAGCAGCCAAGGGAGGGTAAGCGCCTACGAGCAGTACTTC. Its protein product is CASSQGRVSAYEQYF.

Here the CDR3 reads CASNAGQGDEQYF. The CDR3 coding sequence is TGTGCCAGCAACGCGGGACAGGGGGACGAGCAGTACTTC. This chain joins TRBV9 and TRBJ2-7; the match to TRBD1 covers 11 bases. The germline V gene encodes CDR1 SGDLS and CDR2 YYNGEE. The CDR3 consists of 13 residues. J gave up 5 bases and V 6 bases, and 4 bases lay outside the gene matches.

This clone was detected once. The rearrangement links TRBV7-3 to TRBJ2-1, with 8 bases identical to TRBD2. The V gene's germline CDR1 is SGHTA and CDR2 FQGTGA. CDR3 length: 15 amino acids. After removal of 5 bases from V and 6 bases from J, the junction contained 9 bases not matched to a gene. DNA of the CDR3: TGTGCCAGCAGCCAGAATGCAGGGACTAGCAATGAGCAGTTCTTC. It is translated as CASSQNAGTSNEQFF.

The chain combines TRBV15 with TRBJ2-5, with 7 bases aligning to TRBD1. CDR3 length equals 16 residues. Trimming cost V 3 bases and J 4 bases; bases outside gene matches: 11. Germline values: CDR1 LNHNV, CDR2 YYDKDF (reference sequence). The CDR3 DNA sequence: TGTGCCACCAGCAGGCTAACAGGGGAAGTGGGAGAGACCCAGTACTTC. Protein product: CATSRLTGEVGETQYF.

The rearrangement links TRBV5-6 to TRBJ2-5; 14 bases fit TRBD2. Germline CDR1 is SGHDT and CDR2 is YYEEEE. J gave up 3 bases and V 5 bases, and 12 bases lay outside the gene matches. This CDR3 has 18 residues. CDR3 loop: CASRVTSGRAWREETQYF. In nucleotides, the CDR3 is TGTGCCAGCAGGGTGACTAGCGGGAGGGCCTGGAGGGAAGAGACCCAGTACTTC.

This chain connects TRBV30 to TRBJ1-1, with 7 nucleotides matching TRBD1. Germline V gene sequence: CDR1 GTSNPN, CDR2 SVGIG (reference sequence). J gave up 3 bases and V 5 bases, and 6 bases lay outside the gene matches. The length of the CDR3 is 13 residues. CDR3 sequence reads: CAWGDSRHTEAFF. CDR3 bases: TGTGCCTGGGGGGACAGCCGGCACACTGAAGCTTTCTTT.

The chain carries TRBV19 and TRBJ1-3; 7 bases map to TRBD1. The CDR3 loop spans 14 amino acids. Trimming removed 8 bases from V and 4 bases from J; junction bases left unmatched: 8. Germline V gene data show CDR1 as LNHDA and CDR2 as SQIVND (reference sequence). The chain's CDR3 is CASGDRLEGNTIYF. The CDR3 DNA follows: TGTGCCAGTGGGGACAGACTAGAAGGAAACACCATATATTTT.

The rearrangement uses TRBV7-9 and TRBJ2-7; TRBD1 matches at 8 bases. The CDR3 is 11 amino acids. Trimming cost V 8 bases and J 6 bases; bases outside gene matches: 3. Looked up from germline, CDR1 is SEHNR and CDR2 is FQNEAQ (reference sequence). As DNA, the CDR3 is TGTGCCAGCCAGGGGGCTTCCGAGCAGTACTTC. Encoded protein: CASQGASEQYF.

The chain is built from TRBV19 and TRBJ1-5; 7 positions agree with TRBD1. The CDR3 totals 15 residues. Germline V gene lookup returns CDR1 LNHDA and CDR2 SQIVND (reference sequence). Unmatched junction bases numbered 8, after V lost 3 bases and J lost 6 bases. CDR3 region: CASSIGIGGGQPQHF. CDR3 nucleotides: TGTGCCAGTAGTATCGGTATAGGGGGCGGTCAGCCCCAGCATTTT.

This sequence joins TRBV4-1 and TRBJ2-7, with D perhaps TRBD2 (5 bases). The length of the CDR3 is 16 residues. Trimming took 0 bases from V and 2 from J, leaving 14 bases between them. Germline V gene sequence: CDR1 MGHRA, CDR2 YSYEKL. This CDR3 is CASSQEWASKAYEQYF. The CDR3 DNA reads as TGCGCCAGCAGCCAAGAATGGGCTAGCAAAGCCTACGAGCAGTACTTC.

For the CDR3, the DNA is TGTGCCAGCAGCCTAGGACCATCTCTCGGGGGGGAGCTGTTTTTT. Protein sequence: CASSLGPSLGGELFF. The chain has TRBV11-2 and TRBJ2-2, with no clear D. The germline CDR1 and CDR2 sequences are SGHAT and FQNNGV. With 5 bases removed from V and 8 bases from J, the gap between germline ends came to 18 bases. The CDR3 consists of 15 residues.